This is a list of T cell receptor beta chains from one sample in a study of identical twins. TCRdb recomputed calls from the 5' RACE reads with MiXCR, one row per CDR3 protein. The table records under 300,000 distinct CDR3 sequences, more than 9.5% of them present only once. These same data were also listed under a study on yellow fever vaccine responses in identical twins.

Sequencing was done on a sample of memory (CD45RO+) T cells sorted from blood. The receptors were sampled from a young woman in good health. The CDR3 runs from the conserved cysteine through the conserved F or W. The order of the fields is CDR3 protein, CDR3 DNA, clone size, J gene, D gene, V gene. The D gene is left open where the match is weak. The listing skips clone size in some rows; elsewhere it reads once, few, many or a size class.

CDR3aa: CASSFGQQNTEAFF
CDR3nt: TGTGCCAGCAGCTTTGGGCAGCAGAACACTGAAGCTTTCTTT
abundance: many
j_gene: TRBJ1-1
d_gene: -
v_gene: TRBV7-9

CDR3aa: CASSFEAPPYEQYF
CDR3nt: TGCGCCAGCAGCTTTGAAGCTCCTCCCTACGAGCAGTACTTC
abundance: -
j_gene: TRBJ2-7
d_gene: -
v_gene: TRBV5-1

CDR3aa: CASSSGGPSTDTQYF
CDR3nt: TGTGCCAGCAGCTCGGGGGGACCAAGCACAGATACGCAGTATTTT
abundance: few
j_gene: TRBJ2-3
d_gene: TRBD2
v_gene: TRBV7-9

CDR3aa: CASSLDAGSGNQPQHF
CDR3nt: TGTGCCAGCAGCTTAGATGCGGGTTCCGGCAATCAGCCCCAGCATTTT
abundance: few
j_gene: TRBJ1-5
d_gene: -
v_gene: TRBV11-2

CDR3aa: CASSLNGRTLAKNIQYF
CDR3nt: TGCGCCAGCAGCTTAAACGGCCGAACCCTAGCCAAAAACATTCAGTACTTC
abundance: many
j_gene: TRBJ2-4
d_gene: -
v_gene: TRBV5-1

CDR3aa: CSVDDRGRETQYF
CDR3nt: TGCAGCGTTGACGACAGGGGGAGGGAGACCCAGTACTTC
abundance: -
j_gene: TRBJ2-5
d_gene: TRBD1
v_gene: TRBV29-1

CDR3aa: CASSLGGQGANEQYF
CDR3nt: TGCGCCAGCAGCTTGGGTGGACAGGGGGCCAACGAGCAGTACTTC
abundance: few
j_gene: TRBJ2-7
d_gene: TRBD1
v_gene: TRBV5-1

CDR3aa: CASRDGTELYEQYF
CDR3nt: TGTGCCAGCAGGGATGGGACGGAACTCTACGAGCAGTACTTC
abundance: few
j_gene: TRBJ2-7
d_gene: -
v_gene: TRBV28

CDR3aa: CASSLGRGGTDTQYF
CDR3nt: TGCGCCAGCAGCTTAGGACGGGGGGGCACAGATACGCAGTATTTT
abundance: few
j_gene: TRBJ2-3
d_gene: TRBD2
v_gene: TRBV5-1

CDR3aa: CASSPGLADYQETQYF
CDR3nt: TGTGCCAGCAGCCCTGGACTAGCGGATTATCAAGAGACCCAGTACTTC
abundance: few
j_gene: TRBJ2-5
d_gene: TRBD2
v_gene: TRBV3-1

CDR3aa: CASSQHRGRTPDTQYF
CDR3nt: TGCGCCAGCAGCCAGCACAGGGGGCGCACCCCAGATACGCAGTATTTT
abundance: -
j_gene: TRBJ2-3
d_gene: TRBD1
v_gene: TRBV5-1

CDR3aa: CASSGRSGGLPEQFF
CDR3nt: TGTGCCAGCAGCGGGCGAAGCGGGGGGCTCCCTGAGCAGTTCTTC
abundance: once
j_gene: TRBJ2-1
d_gene: TRBD2
v_gene: TRBV5-4

CDR3aa: CASSRVRGLGYEQYF
CDR3nt: TGCGCCAGCAGCCGTGTCCGGGGCCTAGGGTACGAGCAGTACTTC
abundance: -
j_gene: TRBJ2-7
d_gene: -
v_gene: TRBV5-1

CDR3aa: CASSSNFRSYNEQFF
CDR3nt: TGTGCCAGCAGCTCTAATTTTCGCTCCTACAATGAGCAGTTCTTC
abundance: few
j_gene: TRBJ2-1
d_gene: -
v_gene: TRBV11-1

CDR3aa: CSVGKTSGMGEQYF
CDR3nt: TGCAGCGTTGGGAAGACTAGCGGGATGGGTGAGCAGTACTTC
abundance: few
j_gene: TRBJ2-7
d_gene: TRBD2
v_gene: TRBV29-1

CDR3aa: CASRLLTDTQYF
CDR3nt: TGTGCCAGCAGGCTCCTCACAGATACGCAGTATTTT
abundance: -
j_gene: TRBJ2-3
d_gene: -
v_gene: TRBV12-3/TRBV12-4

CDR3aa: CAGGTGPLNEKLFF
CDR3nt: TGTGCCGGAGGGACAGGGCCCTTAAATGAAAAACTGTTTTTT
abundance: few
j_gene: TRBJ1-4
d_gene: TRBD1
v_gene: TRBV28

CDR3aa: CSPASGTTGELFF
CDR3nt: TGCAGTCCGGCTAGCGGGACGACCGGGGAGCTGTTTTTT
abundance: few
j_gene: TRBJ2-2
d_gene: TRBD2
v_gene: TRBV20-1

CDR3aa: CASSPVISGAGFF
CDR3nt: TGTGCCAGCAGCCCCGTAATATCGGGGGCCGGGTTCTTC
abundance: -
j_gene: TRBJ2-1
d_gene: -
v_gene: TRBV7-6

CDR3aa: CASSPPSDRDAEQYF
CDR3nt: TGTGCCAGCTCACCACCGTCGGACAGGGACGCCGAGCAGTACTTC
abundance: few
j_gene: TRBJ2-7
d_gene: TRBD1
v_gene: TRBV18

CDR3aa: CASSQARDKTYNEQFF
CDR3nt: TGTGCCAGCAGCCAAGCACGGGACAAGACGTACAATGAGCAGTTCTTC
abundance: many
j_gene: TRBJ2-1
d_gene: -
v_gene: TRBV3-1

CDR3aa: CSAHTGTVNTEAFF
CDR3nt: TGCAGCGCCCATACCGGGACAGTGAACACTGAAGCTTTCTTT
abundance: few
j_gene: TRBJ1-1
d_gene: TRBD1
v_gene: TRBV29-1

CDR3aa: CASSQDLRVAGANVLTF
CDR3nt: TGTGCCAGCAGCCAAGACTTAAGGGTGGCTGGGGCCAACGTCCTGACTTTC
abundance: -
j_gene: TRBJ2-6
d_gene: -
v_gene: TRBV3-1

CDR3aa: CASSYVRGTGELFF
CDR3nt: TGTGCCAGCAGCTATGTAAGGGGTACCGGGGAGCTGTTTTTT
abundance: few
j_gene: TRBJ2-2
d_gene: -
v_gene: TRBV7-2